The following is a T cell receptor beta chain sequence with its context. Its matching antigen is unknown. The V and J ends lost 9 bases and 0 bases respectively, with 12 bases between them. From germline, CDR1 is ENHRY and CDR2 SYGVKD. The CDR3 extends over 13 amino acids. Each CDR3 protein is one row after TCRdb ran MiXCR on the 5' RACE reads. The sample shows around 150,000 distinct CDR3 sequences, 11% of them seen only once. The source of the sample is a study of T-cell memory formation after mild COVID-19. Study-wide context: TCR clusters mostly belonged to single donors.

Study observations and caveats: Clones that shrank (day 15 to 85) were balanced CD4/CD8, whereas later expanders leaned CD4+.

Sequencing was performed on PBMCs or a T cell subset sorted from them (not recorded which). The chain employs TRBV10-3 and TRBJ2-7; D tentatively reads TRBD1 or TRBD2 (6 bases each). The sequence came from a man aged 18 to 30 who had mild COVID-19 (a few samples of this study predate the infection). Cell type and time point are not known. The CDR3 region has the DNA TGTGCCATTCGGAGGGACAACTCCTACGAGCAGTACGTC. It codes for CAIRRDNSYEQYV.